The source of this TCR beta chain is a study of CD8 T cells in Susac syndrome. Study-level findings and limits: An acknowledgment was made by the study that its TCR sequencing and HLA analysis involved relatively few individuals.

Comments on this clonotype: Its cognate antigen is unknown.

Negative isolation yielded the CD8+ and CD4+ T cells, while FACS enriched the TEMRA cells. The RNA, about 0.5 to 1 ug, was put through reverse transcription using random hexamers. TCRdb reprocessed the immunoSEQ multiplex PCR reads via MiXCR and lists one record per CDR3 protein. The repertoire consists of some 300,000 distinct CDR3 sequences, with roughly 90% occurring once and the leading ten covering around 0.18%. The sequence derives from a human donor with multiple sclerosis. Sequenced sample: CD8+ T cells from PBMCs.

In DNA form, the CDR3 reads TGCGCCAGCAGCCAAGATGGGTTGGTGCTCCAAGAGACCCAGTACTTC. Translating it yields CASSQDGLVLQETQYF. The rearrangement uses TRBV4-1 and TRBJ2-5; no reliable D call. Germline values: CDR1 MGHRA, CDR2 YSYEKL. The V and J ends lost 0 bases and 1 base respectively, with 12 bases between them. The CDR3 has 16 residues.